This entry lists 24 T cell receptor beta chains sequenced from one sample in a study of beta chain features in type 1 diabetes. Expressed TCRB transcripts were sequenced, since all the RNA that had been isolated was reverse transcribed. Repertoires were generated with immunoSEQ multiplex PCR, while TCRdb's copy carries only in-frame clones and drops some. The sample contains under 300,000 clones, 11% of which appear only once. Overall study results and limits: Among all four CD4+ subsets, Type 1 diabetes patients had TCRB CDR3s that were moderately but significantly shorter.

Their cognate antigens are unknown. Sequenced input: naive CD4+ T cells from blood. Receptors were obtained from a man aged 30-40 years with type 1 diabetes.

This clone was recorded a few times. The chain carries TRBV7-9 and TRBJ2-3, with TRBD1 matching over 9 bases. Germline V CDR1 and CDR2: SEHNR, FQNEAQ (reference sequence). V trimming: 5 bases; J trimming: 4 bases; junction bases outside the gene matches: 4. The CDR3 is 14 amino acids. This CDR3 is CASSLQGAADTQYF. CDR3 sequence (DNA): TGTGCCAGCAGCCTACAGGGGGCGGCAGATACGCAGTATTTT.

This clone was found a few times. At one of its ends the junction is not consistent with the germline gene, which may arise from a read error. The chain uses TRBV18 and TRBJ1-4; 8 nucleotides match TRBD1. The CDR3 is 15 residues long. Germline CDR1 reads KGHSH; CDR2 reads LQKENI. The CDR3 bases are TGTGCCAGCTCGCCACAGGGGGCAACTAATGAAAAACTGTTTTTT. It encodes CASSPQGATNEKLFF.

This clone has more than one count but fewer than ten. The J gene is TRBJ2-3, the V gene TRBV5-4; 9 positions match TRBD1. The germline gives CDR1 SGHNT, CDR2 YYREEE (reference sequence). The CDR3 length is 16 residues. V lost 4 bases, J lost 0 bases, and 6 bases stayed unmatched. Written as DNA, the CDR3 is TGTGCCAGCAGCGCGGGAGACAGGGGGAGCACAGATACGCAGTATTTT. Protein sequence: CASSAGDRGSTDTQYF.

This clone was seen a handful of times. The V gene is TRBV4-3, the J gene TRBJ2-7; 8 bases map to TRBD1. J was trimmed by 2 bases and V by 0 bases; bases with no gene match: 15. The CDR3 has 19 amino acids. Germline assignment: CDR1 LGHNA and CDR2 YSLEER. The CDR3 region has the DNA TGCGCCAGCAGCCAAGATCTGGCCCGGGGACAGGCGGAAACCTACGAGCAGTACTTC. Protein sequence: CASSQDLARGQAETYEQYF.

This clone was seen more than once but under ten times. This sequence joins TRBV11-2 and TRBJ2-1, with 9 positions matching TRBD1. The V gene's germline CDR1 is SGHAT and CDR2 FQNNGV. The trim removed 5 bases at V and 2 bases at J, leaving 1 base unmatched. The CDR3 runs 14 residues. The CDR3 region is CASSRDRAYNEQFF. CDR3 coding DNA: TGTGCCAGCAGCCGGGACAGGGCCTACAATGAGCAGTTCTTC.

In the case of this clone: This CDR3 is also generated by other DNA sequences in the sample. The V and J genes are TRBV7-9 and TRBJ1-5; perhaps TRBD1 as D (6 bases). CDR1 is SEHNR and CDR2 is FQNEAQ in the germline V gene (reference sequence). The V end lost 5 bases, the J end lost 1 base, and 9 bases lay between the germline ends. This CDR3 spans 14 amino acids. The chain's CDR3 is CASSLQGSNQPQHF. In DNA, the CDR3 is TGTGCCAGCAGCCTACAGGGAAGCAATCAGCCCCAGCATTTT.

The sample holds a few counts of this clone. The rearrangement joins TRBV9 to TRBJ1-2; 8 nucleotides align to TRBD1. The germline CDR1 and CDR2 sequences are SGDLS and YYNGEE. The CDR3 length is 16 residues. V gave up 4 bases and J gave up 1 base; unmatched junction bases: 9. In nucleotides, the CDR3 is TGTGCCAGCAGCAGTAGAGGGGACAGGAATAACTATGGCTACACCTTC. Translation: CASSSRGDRNNYGYTF.

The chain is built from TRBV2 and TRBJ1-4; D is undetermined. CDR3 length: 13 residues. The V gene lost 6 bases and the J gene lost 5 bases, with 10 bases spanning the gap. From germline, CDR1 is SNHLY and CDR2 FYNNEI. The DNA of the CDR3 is TGTGCCAGCAGAGGAGGGCGGAATGAAAAACTGTTTTTT. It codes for CASRGGRNEKLFF. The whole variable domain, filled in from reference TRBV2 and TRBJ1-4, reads EPEVTQTPSHQVTQMGQEVILRCVPISNHLYFYWYRQILGQKVEFLVSFYNNEISEKSEIFDDQFSVERPDGSNFTLKIRSTKLEDSAMYFCASRGGRNEKLFFGSGTQLSVL.

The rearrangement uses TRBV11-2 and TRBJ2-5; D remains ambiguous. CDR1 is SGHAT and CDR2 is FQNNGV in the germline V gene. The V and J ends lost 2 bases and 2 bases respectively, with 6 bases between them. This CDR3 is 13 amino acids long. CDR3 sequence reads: CASSLSLQETQYF. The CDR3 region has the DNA TGTGCCAGCAGCTTAAGCTTACAAGAGACCCAGTACTTC. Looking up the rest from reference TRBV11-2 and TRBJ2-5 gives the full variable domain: EAGVAQSPRYKIIEKRQSVAFWCNPISGHATLYWYQQILGQGPKLLIQFQNNGVVDDSQLPKDRFSAERLKGVDSTLKIQPAKLEDSAVYLCASSLSLQETQYFGPGTRLLVL.

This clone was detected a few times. This CDR3 is CAWSFPDRNTEAFF. The CDR3, as DNA: TGTGCCTGGAGTTTCCCCGACAGGAACACTGAAGCTTTCTTT. The V call is TRBV30, the J call TRBJ1-1, with a possible D match to TRBD1 (5 bases). CDR1 is GTSNPN, CDR2 SVGIG, per germline (reference sequence). The ends were cut back, 2 bases at V and 1 base at J, with 11 bases in the middle. CDR3 length equals 14 residues. Full variable domain (missing parts from reference TRBV30 and TRBJ1-1): SQTIHQWPATLVQPVGSPLSLECTVEGTSNPNLYWYRQAAGRGLQLLFYSVGIGQISSEVPQNLSASRPQDRQFILSSKKLLLSDSGFYLCAWSFPDRNTEAFFGQGTRLTVV.

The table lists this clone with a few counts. This chain's CDR3 is CASSALRRGNTGELFF. The DNA for the CDR3 is TGTGCCAGCAGCGCTTTACGGCGGGGGAACACCGGGGAGCTGTTTTTT. The rearrangement links TRBV7-2 to TRBJ2-2; possible D gene TRBD2, 6 bases. CDR1 and CDR2 (germline): SGHTA, FQGNSA. V lost 5 bases, J lost 1 base, and 14 bases lay in between. The CDR3 is made up of 16 amino acids. The full variable domain, in which reference TRBV7-2 and TRBJ2-2 provide the parts outside the CDR3, is GAGVSQSPSNKVTEKGKDVELRCDPISGHTALYWYRQSLGQGLEFLIYFQGNSAPDKSGLPSDRFSAERTGGSVSTLTIQRTQQEDSAVYLCASSALRRGNTGELFFGEGSRLTVL.

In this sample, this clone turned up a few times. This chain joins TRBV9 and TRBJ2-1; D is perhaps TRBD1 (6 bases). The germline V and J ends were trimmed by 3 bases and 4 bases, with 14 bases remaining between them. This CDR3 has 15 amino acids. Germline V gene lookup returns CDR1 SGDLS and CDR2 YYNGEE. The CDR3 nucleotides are TGTGCCAGCAGCGGACTGGGGGCTGGGTACAATGAGCAGTTCTTC. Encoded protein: CASSGLGAGYNEQFF. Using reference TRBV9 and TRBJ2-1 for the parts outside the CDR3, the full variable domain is DSGVTQTPKHLITATGQRVTLRCSPRSGDLSVYWYQQSLDQGLQFLIQYYNGEERAKGNILERFSAQQFPDLHSELNLSSLELGDSALYFCASSGLGAGYNEQFFGPGTRLTVL.

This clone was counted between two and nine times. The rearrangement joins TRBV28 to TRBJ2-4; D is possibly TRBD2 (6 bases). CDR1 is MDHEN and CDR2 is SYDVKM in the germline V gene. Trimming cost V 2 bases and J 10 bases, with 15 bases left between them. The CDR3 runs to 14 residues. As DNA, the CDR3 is TGTGCCAGCAGTTTAGTGCAGGCGGAGGGGATTCAGTACTTC. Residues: CASSLVQAEGIQYF.

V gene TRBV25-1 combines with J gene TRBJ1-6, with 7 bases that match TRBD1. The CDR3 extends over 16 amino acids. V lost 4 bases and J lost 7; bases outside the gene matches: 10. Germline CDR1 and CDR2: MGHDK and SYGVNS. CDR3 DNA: TGTGCCAGCAGTGCTAGCAGGGGGAAGTGGAATTCACCCCTCCACTTT. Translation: CASSASRGKWNSPLHF.

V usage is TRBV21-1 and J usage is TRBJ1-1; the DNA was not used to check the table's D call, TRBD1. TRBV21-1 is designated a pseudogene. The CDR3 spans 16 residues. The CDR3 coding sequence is TGTGCCAGCAGCTCCCATGGGCAGGACATGAACACTGAAGCTTTCTTT. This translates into CASSSHGQDMNTEAFF.

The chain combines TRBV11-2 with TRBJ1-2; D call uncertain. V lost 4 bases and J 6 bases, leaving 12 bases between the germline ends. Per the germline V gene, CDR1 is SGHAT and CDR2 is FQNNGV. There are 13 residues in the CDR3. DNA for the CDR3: TGTGCCAGCAGCTACCGGGGAGGCGATGGCTACACCTTC. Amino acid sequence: CASSYRGGDGYTF. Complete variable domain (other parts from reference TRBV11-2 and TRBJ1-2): EAGVAQSPRYKIIEKRQSVAFWCNPISGHATLYWYQQILGQGPKLLIQFQNNGVVDDSQLPKDRFSAERLKGVDSTLKIQPAKLEDSAVYLCASSYRGGDGYTFGSGTRLTVV.

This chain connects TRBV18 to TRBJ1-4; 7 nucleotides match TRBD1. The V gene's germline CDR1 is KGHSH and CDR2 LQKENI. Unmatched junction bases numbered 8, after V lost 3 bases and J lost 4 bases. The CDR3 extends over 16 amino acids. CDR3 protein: CASSPRQGGLNEKLFF. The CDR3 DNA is TGTGCCAGCTCACCTAGACAGGGTGGACTTAATGAAAAACTGTTTTTT.

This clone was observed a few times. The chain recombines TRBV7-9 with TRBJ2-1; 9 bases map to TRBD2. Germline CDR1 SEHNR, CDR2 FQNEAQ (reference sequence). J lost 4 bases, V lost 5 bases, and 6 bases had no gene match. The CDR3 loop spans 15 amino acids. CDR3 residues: CASSPSGGMYNEQFF. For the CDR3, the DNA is TGTGCCAGCAGCCCGAGCGGGGGGATGTACAATGAGCAGTTCTTC. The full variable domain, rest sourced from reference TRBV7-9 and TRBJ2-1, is DTGVSQNPRHKITKRGQNVTFRCDPISEHNRLYWYRQTLGQGPEFLTYFQNEAQLEKSRLLSDRFSAERPKGSFSTLEIQRTEQGDSAMYLCASSPSGGMYNEQFFGPGTRLTVL.

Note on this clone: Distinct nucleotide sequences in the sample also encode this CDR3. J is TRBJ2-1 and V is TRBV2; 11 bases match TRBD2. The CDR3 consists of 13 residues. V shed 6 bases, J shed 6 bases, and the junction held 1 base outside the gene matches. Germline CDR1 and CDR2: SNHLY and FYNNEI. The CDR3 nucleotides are TGTGCCAGCAGCGGACTAGCGGGCAATGAGCAGTTCTTC. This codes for CASSGLAGNEQFF.

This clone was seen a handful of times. For the CDR3, the DNA is TGTGCCATCAGTGAGGGCCTCTCCTACGAGCAGTACTTC. Residues: CAISEGLSYEQYF. The rearrangement uses TRBV10-3 and TRBJ2-7; D remains unclear. Trimming shortened V by 2 bases and J by 0 bases, and 5 bases separated the two germline ends. The CDR3 length is 13 residues. Germline values: CDR1 ENHRY, CDR2 SYGVKD.

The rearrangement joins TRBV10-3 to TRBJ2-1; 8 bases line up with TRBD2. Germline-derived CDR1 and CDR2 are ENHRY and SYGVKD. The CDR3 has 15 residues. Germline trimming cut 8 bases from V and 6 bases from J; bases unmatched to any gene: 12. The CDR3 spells CAIGPRAGGVNEQFF. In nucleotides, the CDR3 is TGTGCCATCGGACCGAGGGCGGGGGGCGTCAATGAGCAGTTCTTC.

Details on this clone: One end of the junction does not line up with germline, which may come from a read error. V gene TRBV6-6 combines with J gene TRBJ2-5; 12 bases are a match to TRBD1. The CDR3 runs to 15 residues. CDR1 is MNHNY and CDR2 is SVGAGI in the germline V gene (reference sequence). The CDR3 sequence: CASSYSTSWDRGQDF. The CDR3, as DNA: TGTGCCAGCAGTTACTCGACATCCTGGGACAGGGGGCAGGACTTC.

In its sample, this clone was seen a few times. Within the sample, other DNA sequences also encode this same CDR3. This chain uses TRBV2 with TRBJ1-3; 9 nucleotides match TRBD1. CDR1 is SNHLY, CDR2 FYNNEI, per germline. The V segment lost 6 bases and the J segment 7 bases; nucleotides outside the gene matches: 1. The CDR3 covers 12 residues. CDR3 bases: TGTGCCAGCAGCGACAGGGGGAACACCATATATTTT. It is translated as CASSDRGNTIYF.

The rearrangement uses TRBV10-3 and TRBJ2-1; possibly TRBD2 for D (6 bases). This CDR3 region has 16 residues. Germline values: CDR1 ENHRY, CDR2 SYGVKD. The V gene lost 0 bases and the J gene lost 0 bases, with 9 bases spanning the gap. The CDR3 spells CAISESGGTSYNEQFF. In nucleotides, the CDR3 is TGTGCCATCAGTGAGTCTGGGGGGACCTCCTACAATGAGCAGTTCTTC.